This paragraph reports one T cell receptor beta chain. V trimming: 3 bases; J trimming: 6 bases; junction bases outside the gene matches: 9. The CDR3 extends over 15 amino acids. The germline CDR1 and CDR2 sequences are SGHRS and YFSETQ. The data belong to a study of blood T cell repertoires in COVID-19. In the study overall: From the United States, Italy and Spain came samples of acute and convalescent COVID-19. T cells, B-cell-depleted T cells, or PBMCs provided the cDNA or gDNA that served as material.

Authors' processing steps: The assay estimated nucleated cells by amplifying reference gene primers. Produced via immunoSEQ multiplex PCR; TCRdb's table is partial and in-frame only. V and J calls plus clone size are reproduced from that table; the DNA served to infer D and trimming. The sample shows under 95,000 clones, roughly 84% of them seen only once. The sample comprised peripheral blood. The receptor comes from a woman aged 80 or older with active or convalescent COVID-19. The rearrangement uses TRBV5-1 and TRBJ1-2, with 9 bases aligning to TRBD1. In nucleotides, the CDR3 is TGCGCCAGCAGCTCACAGGGGGCTGGTTTAAATGGCTACACCTTC. This sequence encodes CASSSQGAGLNGYTF.